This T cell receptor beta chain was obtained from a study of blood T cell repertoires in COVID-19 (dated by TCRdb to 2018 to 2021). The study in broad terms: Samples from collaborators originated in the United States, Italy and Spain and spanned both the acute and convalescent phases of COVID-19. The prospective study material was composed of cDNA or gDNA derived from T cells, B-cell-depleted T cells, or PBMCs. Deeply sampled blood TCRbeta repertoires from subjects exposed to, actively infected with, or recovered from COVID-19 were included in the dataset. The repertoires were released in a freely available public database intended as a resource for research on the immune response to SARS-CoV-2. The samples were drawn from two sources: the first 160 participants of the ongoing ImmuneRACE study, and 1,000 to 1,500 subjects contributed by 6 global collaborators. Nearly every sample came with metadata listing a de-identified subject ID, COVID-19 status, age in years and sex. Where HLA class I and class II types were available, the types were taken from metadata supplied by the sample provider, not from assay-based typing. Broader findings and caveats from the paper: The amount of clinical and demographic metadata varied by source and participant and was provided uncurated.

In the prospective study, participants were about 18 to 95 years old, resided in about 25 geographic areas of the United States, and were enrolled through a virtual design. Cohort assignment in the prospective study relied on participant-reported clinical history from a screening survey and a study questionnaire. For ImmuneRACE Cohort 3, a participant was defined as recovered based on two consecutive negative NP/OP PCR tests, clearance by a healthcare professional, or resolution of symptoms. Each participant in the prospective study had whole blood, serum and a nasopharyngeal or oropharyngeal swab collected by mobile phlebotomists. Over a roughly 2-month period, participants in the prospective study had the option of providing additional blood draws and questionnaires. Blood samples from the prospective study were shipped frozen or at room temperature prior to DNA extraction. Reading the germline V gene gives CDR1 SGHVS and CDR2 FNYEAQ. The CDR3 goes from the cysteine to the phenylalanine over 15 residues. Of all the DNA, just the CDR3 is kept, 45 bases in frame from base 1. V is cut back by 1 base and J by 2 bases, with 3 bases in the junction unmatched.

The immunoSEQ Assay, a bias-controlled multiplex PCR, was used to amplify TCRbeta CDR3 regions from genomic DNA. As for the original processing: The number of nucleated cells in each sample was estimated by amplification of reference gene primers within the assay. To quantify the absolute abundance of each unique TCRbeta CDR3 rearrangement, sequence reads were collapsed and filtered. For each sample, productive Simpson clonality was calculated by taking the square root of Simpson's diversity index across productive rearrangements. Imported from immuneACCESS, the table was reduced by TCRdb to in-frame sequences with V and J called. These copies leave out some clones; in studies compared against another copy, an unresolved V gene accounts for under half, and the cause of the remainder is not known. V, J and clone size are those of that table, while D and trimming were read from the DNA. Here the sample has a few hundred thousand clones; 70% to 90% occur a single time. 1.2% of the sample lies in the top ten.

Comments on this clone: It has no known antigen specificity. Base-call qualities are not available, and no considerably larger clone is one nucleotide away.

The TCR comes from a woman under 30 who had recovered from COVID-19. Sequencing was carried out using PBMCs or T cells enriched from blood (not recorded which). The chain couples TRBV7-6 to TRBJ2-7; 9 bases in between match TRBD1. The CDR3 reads CASSLVRTGAYEQYF. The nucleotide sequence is TGTGCCAGCAGCTTAGTTCGGACAGGGGCCTACGAGCAGTACTTC.